What follows describes a single TCR beta chain. Its antigen is unidentified. Each CDR3 protein is one row after TCRdb ran MiXCR on the reads. Of 200,000 to 250,000 distinct CDR3 sequences in the sample, 22% were seen once. This record comes from a study of T cell repertoires in cytomegalovirus infection. Across the study: An indication of both CMV infection and matching HLA type came from public TCR beta signatures. Study-level findings and limits: Cumulative frequency (of public TCR beta family members) identified carriers of CMV plus the relevant HLA.

This TCR came from a human donor in good health (CMV status not recorded). Some clones in this sample may be carry-over from other donors' samples. Sequenced sample: CD8+ T cells from PBMCs.

This CDR3 reads CASSLFREDTQYF. The CDR3 DNA reads TGTGCCAGCAGTTTATTCAGGGAAGATACGCAGTATTTT. V gene TRBV28 combines with J gene TRBJ2-3, with TRBD1 as a possible D gene (5 bases). The CDR3 covers 13 residues. CDR1 MDHEN and CDR2 SYDVKM come from the germline V gene. The V and J ends lost 1 base and 5 bases respectively, with 7 bases between them.